The source of this TCR beta chain is a study of CD8 T cells in ankylosing spondylitis. Study conclusions and caveats: With a CD8+ phenotype, disease-linked clones were relatively rare in peripheral blood.

TCRdb reprocessed the 5' RACE reads via MiXCR and lists one record per CDR3 protein. This sample carries approximately 140,000 distinct CDR3 sequences, around 9% of them seen once, and the ten largest clones take about 3.3%. This clonotype came up a few times. Its antigen is still unknown. The CDR3 runs 15 residues. CDR1 is SNHLY and CDR2 is FYNNEI in the germline V gene. V was clipped by 4 bases and J by 6 bases; unmatched bases: 4. The specimen was blood, either unsorted or a sorted T cell fraction (not recorded which). This receptor was identified in a male donor with ankylosing spondylitis or in good health (not recorded which). The gene calls are TRBV2 and TRBJ2-1; 12 bases are shared with TRBD1. Here the CDR3 DNA reads TGTGCCAGCAGTGTAGGGACAGGGGGCTTCAATGAGCAGTTCTTC. Amino acids: CASSVGTGGFNEQFF. Full variable domain (missing parts from reference TRBV2 and TRBJ2-1): EPEVTQTPSHQVTQMGQEVILRCVPISNHLYFYWYRQILGQKVEFLVSFYNNEISEKSEIFDDQFSVERPDGSNFTLKIRSTKLEDSAMYFCASSVGTGGFNEQFFGPGTRLTVL.